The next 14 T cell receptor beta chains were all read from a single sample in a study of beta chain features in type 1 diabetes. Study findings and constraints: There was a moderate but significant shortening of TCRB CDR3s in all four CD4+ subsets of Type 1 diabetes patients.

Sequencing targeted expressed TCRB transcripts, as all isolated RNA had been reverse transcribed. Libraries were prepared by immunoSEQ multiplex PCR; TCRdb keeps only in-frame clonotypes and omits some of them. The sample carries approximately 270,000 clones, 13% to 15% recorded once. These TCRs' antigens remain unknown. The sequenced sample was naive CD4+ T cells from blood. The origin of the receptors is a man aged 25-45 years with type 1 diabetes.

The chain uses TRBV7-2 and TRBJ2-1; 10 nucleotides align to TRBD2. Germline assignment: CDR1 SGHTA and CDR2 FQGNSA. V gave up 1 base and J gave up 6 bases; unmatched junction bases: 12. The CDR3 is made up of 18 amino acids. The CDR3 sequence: CASSLVGFGLAVPNEQFF. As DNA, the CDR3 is TGTGCCAGCAGCTTAGTGGGGTTTGGACTAGCGGTGCCCAATGAGCAGTTCTTC.

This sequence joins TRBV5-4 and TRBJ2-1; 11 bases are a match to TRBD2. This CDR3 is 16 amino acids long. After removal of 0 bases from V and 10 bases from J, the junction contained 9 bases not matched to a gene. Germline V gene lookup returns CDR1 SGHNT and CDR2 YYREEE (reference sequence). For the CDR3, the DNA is TGTGCCAGCAGCTTGGGGGTAGCGGGAGGGCTGGAAGAGCAGTTCTTC. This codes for CASSLGVAGGLEEQFF. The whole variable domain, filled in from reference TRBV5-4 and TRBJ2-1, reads ETGVTQSPTHLIKTRGQQVTLRCSSQSGHNTVSWYQQALGQGPQFIFQYYREEENGRGNFPPRFSGLQFPNYSSELNVNALELDDSALYLCASSLGVAGGLEEQFFGPGTRLTVL.

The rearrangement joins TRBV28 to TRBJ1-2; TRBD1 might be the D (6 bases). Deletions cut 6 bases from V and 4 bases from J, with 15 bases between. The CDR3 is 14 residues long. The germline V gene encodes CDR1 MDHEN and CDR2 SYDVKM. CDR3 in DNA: TGTGCCAGCAGCTCCAACAGGGAGGGCTATGGCTACACCTTC. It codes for CASSSNREGYGYTF.

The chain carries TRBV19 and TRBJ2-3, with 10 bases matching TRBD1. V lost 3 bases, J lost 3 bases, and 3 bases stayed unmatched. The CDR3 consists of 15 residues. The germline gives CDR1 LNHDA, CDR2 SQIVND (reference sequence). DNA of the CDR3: TGTGCCAGTAGTATCCGACAGGGGGCTACAGATACGCAGTATTTT. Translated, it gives CASSIRQGATDTQYF.

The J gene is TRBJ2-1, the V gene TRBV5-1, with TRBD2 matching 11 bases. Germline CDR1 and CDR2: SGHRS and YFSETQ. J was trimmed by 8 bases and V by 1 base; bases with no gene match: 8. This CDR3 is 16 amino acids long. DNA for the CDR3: TGCGCCAGCAGCTTGCCGTTACTAGCGGGAGCTGATGAGCAGTTCTTC. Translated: CASSLPLLAGADEQFF. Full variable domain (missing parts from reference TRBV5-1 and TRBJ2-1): KAGVTQTPRYLIKTRGQQVTLSCSPISGHRSVSWYQQTPGQGLQFLFEYFSETQRNKGNFPGRFSGRQFSNSRSEMNVSTLELGDSALYLCASSLPLLAGADEQFFGPGTRLTVL.

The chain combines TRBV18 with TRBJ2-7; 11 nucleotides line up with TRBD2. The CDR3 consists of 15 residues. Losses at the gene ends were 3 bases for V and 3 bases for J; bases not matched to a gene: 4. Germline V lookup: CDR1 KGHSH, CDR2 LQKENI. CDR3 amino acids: CASSPGLAVNYEQYF. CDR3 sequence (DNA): TGTGCCAGCTCACCGGGACTAGCGGTAAACTACGAGCAGTACTTC.

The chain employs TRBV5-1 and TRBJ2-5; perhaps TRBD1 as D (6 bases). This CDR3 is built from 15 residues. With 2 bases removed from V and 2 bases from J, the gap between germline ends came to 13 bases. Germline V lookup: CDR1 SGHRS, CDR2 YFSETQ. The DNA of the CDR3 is TGCGCCAGCAGCTTCTCCGGGACACGTCAAGAGACCCAGTACTTC. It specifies CASSFSGTRQETQYF.

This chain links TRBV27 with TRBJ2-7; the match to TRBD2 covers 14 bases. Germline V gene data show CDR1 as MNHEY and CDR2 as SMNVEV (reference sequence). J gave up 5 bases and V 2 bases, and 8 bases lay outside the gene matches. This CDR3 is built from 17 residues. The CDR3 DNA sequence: TGTGCCAGCAGTTTAATGGTGGGACTAGCGGGAGAAAACGAGCAGTACTTC. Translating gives CASSLMVGLAGENEQYF.

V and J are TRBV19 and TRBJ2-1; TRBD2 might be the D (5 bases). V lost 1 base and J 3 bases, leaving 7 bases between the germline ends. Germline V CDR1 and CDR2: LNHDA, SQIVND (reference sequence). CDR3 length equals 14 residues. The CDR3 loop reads CASSIGRDYNEQFF. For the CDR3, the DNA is TGTGCCAGTAGTATAGGCCGGGACTACAATGAGCAGTTCTTC.

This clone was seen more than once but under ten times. The CDR3 is CASSVERDRWAYEQYF. Written as DNA, the CDR3 is TGTGCCAGCAGCGTCGAACGGGACAGGTGGGCCTACGAGCAGTACTTC. The rearrangement uses TRBV5-6 and TRBJ2-7; the match to TRBD1 covers 8 bases. The CDR3 is made up of 16 amino acids. CDR1 and CDR2 (germline): SGHDT, YYEEEE. The ends lost 4 bases at V and 2 bases at J; junction bases unmatched: 11. Filled out from reference TRBV5-6 and TRBJ2-7, the complete variable domain reads DAGVTQSPTHLIKTRGQQVTLRCSPKSGHDTVSWYQQALGQGPQFIFQYYEEEERQRGNFPDRFSGHQFPNYSSELNVNALLLGDSALYLCASSVERDRWAYEQYFGPGTRLTVT.

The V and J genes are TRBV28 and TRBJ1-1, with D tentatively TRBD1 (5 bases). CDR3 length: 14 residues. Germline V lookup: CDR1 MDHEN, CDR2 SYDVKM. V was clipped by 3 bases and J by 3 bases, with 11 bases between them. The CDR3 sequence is CASSLRQLYTEAFF. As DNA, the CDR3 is TGTGCCAGCAGTTTGCGACAGCTATACACTGAAGCTTTCTTT.

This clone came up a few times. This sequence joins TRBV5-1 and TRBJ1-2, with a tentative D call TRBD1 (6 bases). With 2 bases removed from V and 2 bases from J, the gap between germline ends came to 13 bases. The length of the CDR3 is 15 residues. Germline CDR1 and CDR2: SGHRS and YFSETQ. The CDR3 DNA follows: TGCGCCAGCAGCTTACGGTTTGACAGGAACTATGGCTACACCTTC. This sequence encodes CASSLRFDRNYGYTF.

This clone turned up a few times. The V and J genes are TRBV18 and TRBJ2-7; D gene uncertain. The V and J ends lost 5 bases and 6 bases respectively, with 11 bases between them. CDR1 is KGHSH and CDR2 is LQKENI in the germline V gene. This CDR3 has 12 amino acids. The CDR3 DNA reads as TGTGCCAGCTCAACAGAAGGCCCCGAGCAGTACTTC. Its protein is CASSTEGPEQYF.

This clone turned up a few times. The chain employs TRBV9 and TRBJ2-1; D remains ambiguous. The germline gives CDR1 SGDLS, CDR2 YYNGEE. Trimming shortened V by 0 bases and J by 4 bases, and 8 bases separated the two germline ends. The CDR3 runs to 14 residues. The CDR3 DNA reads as TGTGCCAGCAGCGTAGAGGTCGGGTACAATGAGCAGTTCTTC. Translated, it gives CASSVEVGYNEQFF.